Listed below are T cell receptor beta chains from one sample, sequenced in a study of T cells in localized non-small cell lung cancer. Using immunoSEQ multiplex PCR, the repertoire was profiled, and TCRdb retains in-frame clones only, with some absent. There are about 46,000 clones in the sample; 80% to 85% occur only once, and approximately 17% lies in the top ten. This material consisted of peripheral blood mononuclear cells, taken before any cancer treatment. The receptors here all came from a man between 35 and 75 years old with stage III lung adenocarcinoma. Each CDR3 is given with its conserved first and last residue.

v_gene,j_gene,CDR3aa
TRBV7-6,TRBJ2-7,CASSLDGREQYF
TRBV5-1,TRBJ2-1,CASSLGQSSSYNEQFF
TRBV6-6,TRBJ2-3,CASSYSEVLSTDTQYF
TRBV30,TRBJ2-2,CAWSVNRGTVRATNTGELFF
TRBV11-3,TRBJ1-2,CASNLGKTYGYTF
TRBV7-2,TRBJ2-5,CASSLDTGGQETQYF
TRBV5-1,TRBJ1-2,CASSLALGARLGYTF
TRBV5-4,TRBJ2-2,CASSTGGAGELFF
TRBV25-1,TRBJ2-5,CASSGTGWETQYF
TRBV5-4,TRBJ2-5,CASSLILAGQETQYF
TRBV6-6,TRBJ2-1,CASSYGGGYNEQFF
TRBV19,TRBJ1-6,CASREGVANSPLHF
TRBV6-5,TRBJ2-7,CASCRRAAPDEQYF
TRBV5-1,TRBJ2-7,CASSLTAYEQYF
TRBV2,TRBJ2-1,CASRGISPGQGLSYNEQFF
TRBV9,TRBJ2-2,CASSVGRTGELFF
TRBV5-1,TRBJ2-7,CASSYPGQGYEQYF
TRBV4-1,TRBJ2-7,CASSQSLREGEQYF
TRBV5-1,NA,CASSTPGQAYEQYF
TRBV9,TRBJ2-3,CASSAETASTTDTQYF
TRBV27,TRBJ1-2,CASSLSLEGRYGYTF
TRBV30,TRBJ2-7,CACFSGFPNYEQYF
TRBV29-1,TRBJ1-2,CSVGTGGAYGYTF
TRBV5-1,TRBJ2-1,CASSLTGYNEQFF
TRBV6-5,TRBJ2-5,CASSPGARETQYF
TRBV6-5,TRBJ2-7,CASSYSDNPPYEQYF
TRBV7-9,TRBJ2-2,CASSAQGGELFF
TRBV25-1,TRBJ2-2,CASSEYGRESYGELFF
TRBV6-5,TRBJ2-3,CASSYSGTSGADTQYF
TRBV6-6,TRBJ2-7,CASSPRRGQYEQYF
TRBV7-7,TRBJ2-5,CASSRTSAETQYF
TRBV20-1,TRBJ1-2,CSANGYTF
TRBV7-2,TRBJ1-3,CASSFRSGTRASSGNTIYF
TRBV11-3,TRBJ2-3,CASSLADSADTQYF
TRBV27,TRBJ2-6,CASSAPGGLVPGANVLTF
TRBV19,TRBJ2-3,CASSIELAEGTQYF